Reported below is one T cell receptor (beta chain). There is no known antigen for this receptor. No base qualities exist here, and no much larger clone lies one base off it. CDR1 and CDR2 are drawn from the germline V gene (reference sequence): LGHDT, YNNKEL. The CDR3 covers 16 residues, taking in both the cysteine and the phenylalanine. Only CDR3 DNA remains: 48 bases, in frame from the first base. Unmatched junction bases come to 5, with V trimmed by 1 base and J by 2 bases. These data belong to a study of T cell repertoires in cytomegalovirus infection (dated by TCRdb to the late 2010s). Study-wide context: Recently identified HLA-C-restricted CMV epitopes, whose presentation resists viral immunomodulation, were targeted by peptide stimulations together with well-studied HLA-B-restricted epitopes. Because public TCR beta signatures pointed to carriage of CMV infection together with the matching HLA type, the HLA type of each donor mattered for the analysis. What the work shows at the level of the full study, not this receptor alone: In the ex vivo response, HLA-C-restricted CMV-specific TCR beta clonotypes were dominant, and in two of eight donors the single most frequent clonotype came from this HLA-C-restricted group. In both this cohort and an independent cohort of 300 to 450 donors, the cumulative frequency of public TCR beta family members distinguished carriers of CMV infection plus the relevant HLA type.

Reads for this sample came from an Illumina HiSeq 1500. In-frame beta chains were kept once TCRdb had trimmed the public reads at Q25 with fastp and called clones with MiXCR. CDR3 protein sequences are deduplicated, and each keeps its most common genes and DNA. The sample table contains some 590,000 distinct CDR3 sequences; only one count was recorded for over 35% of them. 48% of the sample goes to the ten largest clones. The sample's treatment or condition label is to be understood as: in vitro stimulation with specific CMV peptide epitopes to enrich CMV-specific T cells. The V and J genes are TRBV3-1 and TRBJ2-1; TRBD2 lines up with 7 middle nucleotides. This material consisted of cultured PBMCs, taken from culture after CMV antigen stimulation. The receptor was isolated from a human donor in good health (CMV status not recorded). Some clones in this sample may be carry-over from other donors' samples. For the CDR3, the sequence is CASSQAMGGTYNEQFF. In nucleotides, the sequence is TGTGCCAGCAGCCAAGCGATGGGGGGGACCTACAATGAGCAGTTCTTC.